Detailed here is one T cell receptor (beta chain). Original methodology: Estimates of nucleated cell counts were drawn from the amplification of reference gene primers. Some clones are missing from TCRdb's copy, which holds only in-frame ones; the method was immunoSEQ multiplex PCR. V and J calls and clone size are those listed in that table; D and trimming were worked out from the DNA. The sample gives some 64,000 clones, 84% of which show up once; about 16% is in the top ten. Germline CDR1 MDHEN, CDR2 SYDVKM. CDR3 size: 16 residues. The V end lost 5 bases, the J end lost 4 bases, and 18 bases lay between the germline ends. This entry belongs to a study of blood T cell repertoires in COVID-19. Study in general: T cells, B-cell-depleted T cells, or PBMCs supplied cDNA or gDNA.

The sequenced sample consisted of peripheral blood. The receptor comes from a man in his sixties with COVID-19, enrolled during active disease. V gene TRBV28 combines with J gene TRBJ1-5; weak D call: TRBD1 (5 bases). Here the CDR3 DNA reads TGTGCCAGCAGTCCATATTGGAGCGGGGGGAATCAGCCCCAGCATTTT. As protein: CASSPYWSGGNQPQHF.